A selection of T cell receptor beta chains follows, all from one sample in a study of CXCR3-negative and CXCR3-positive naive CD8 T cells. TCRdb re-called the 5' RACE reads; every CDR3 protein appears as one record, without DNA. The sample holds over 95,000 distinct CDR3 sequences. The sequencing sample was made of naive CXCR3+ CD8+ T cells from blood. The receptors here all came from a human donor in good health. Some clones in this sample may be carry-over from other donors' samples. Each CDR3 is given with its conserved first and last residue.

CDR3aa: CASSFGRGLYEQYF
j_gene: TRBJ2-7
len: 14
v_gene: TRBV7-6

CDR3aa: CATSRDLSNQPQHF
j_gene: TRBJ1-5
len: 14
v_gene: TRBV15

CDR3aa: CASSLVRAKINEQFF
j_gene: TRBJ2-1
len: 15
v_gene: TRBV11-2

CDR3aa: CASSLAFQRGGRYYEQYF
j_gene: TRBJ2-7
len: 18
v_gene: TRBV7-9

CDR3aa: CASSGFPGGGVEQYF
j_gene: TRBJ2-7
len: 15
v_gene: TRBV7-9

CDR3aa: CASKTGVQPQHF
j_gene: TRBJ1-5
len: 12
v_gene: TRBV28

CDR3aa: CASSQEGGWNTGELFF
j_gene: TRBJ2-2
len: 16
v_gene: TRBV3-1

CDR3aa: CASSLWVPTSGANVLTF
j_gene: TRBJ2-6
len: 17
v_gene: TRBV5-1

CDR3aa: CSVVLQNYNEQFF
j_gene: TRBJ2-1
len: 13
v_gene: TRBV29-1

CDR3aa: CASSQGPGSNQPQHF
j_gene: TRBJ1-5
len: 15
v_gene: TRBV19

CDR3aa: CASSFSTRTGDNEQFF
j_gene: TRBJ2-1
len: 16
v_gene: TRBV27

CDR3aa: CASVGGYTGELFF
j_gene: TRBJ2-2
len: 13
v_gene: TRBV19

CDR3aa: CASSYPGQGIFSYEQYF
j_gene: TRBJ2-7
len: 17
v_gene: TRBV6-5

CDR3aa: CSARVPSSYEQYF
j_gene: TRBJ2-7
len: 13
v_gene: TRBV20-1

CDR3aa: CASSFAGGVGYEQYF
j_gene: TRBJ2-7
len: 15
v_gene: TRBV28

CDR3aa: CSVEGGGGTDTQYF
j_gene: TRBJ2-3
len: 14
v_gene: TRBV29-1

CDR3aa: CASSPHMGGGNEQFF
j_gene: TRBJ2-1
len: 15
v_gene: TRBV7-9

CDR3aa: CASNGKENSPTYNEQFF
j_gene: TRBJ2-1
len: 17
v_gene: TRBV2

CDR3aa: CASSQEVRLNQPQHF
j_gene: TRBJ1-5
len: 15
v_gene: TRBV4-1

CDR3aa: CASSFRGGDEQFF
j_gene: TRBJ2-1
len: 13
v_gene: TRBV12-3/TRBV12-4

CDR3aa: CASSQEPHEAVNYGYTF
j_gene: TRBJ1-2
len: 17
v_gene: TRBV4-2

CDR3aa: CASRQWGENIQYF
j_gene: TRBJ2-4
len: 13
v_gene: TRBV27

CDR3aa: CASSSTLSGTDTYEQYF
j_gene: TRBJ2-7
len: 17
v_gene: TRBV13

CDR3aa: CASSRTPGLNNEQFF
j_gene: TRBJ2-1
len: 15
v_gene: TRBV9

CDR3aa: CASSAMIGETVYEQYF
j_gene: TRBJ2-7
len: 16
v_gene: TRBV28

CDR3aa: CASSFGESVGEQYF
j_gene: TRBJ2-7
len: 14
v_gene: TRBV27

CDR3aa: CASSLLLSGNTIYF
j_gene: TRBJ1-3
len: 14
v_gene: TRBV28